This T cell receptor (beta chain) was sequenced in a study of CD8+CD57+ T cells in acquired aplastic anemia. The CDR3 covers 14 residues. V lost 1 base, J lost 5 bases, and 12 bases lay in between. The V gene's germline CDR1 is SGHTA and CDR2 FQGNSA. The sequenced patients had an expansion of CD8+CD57+ cells seen by flow cytometry. CDR3 and TCR beta VDJ profiling relied on genomic DNA as the template. TCRdb analysed the reads with MiXCR anew, one entry per CDR3 protein. The table has 150,000 or so distinct CDR3 sequences, 52% seen once; the top ten hold about an eighth. This clonotype was counted once.

The source material was sorted CD4+, CD8+, or CD8+CD57+ T cells (not recorded which) from PBMCs. This clonotype originated in a human donor with aplastic anemia. J is TRBJ2-7 and V is TRBV7-2, with D perhaps assigned TRBD1 or TRBD2 (6 bases each). For the CDR3, the DNA is TGTGCCAGCAGCTTAGAAGGGGGGCTGGACGAGCAGTACTTC. This translates into CASSLEGGLDEQYF. The full variable domain, in which reference TRBV7-2 and TRBJ2-7 provide the parts outside the CDR3, is GAGVSQSPSNKVTEKGKDVELRCDPISGHTALYWYRQSLGQGLEFLIYFQGNSAPDKSGLPSDRFSAERTGGSVSTLTIQRTQQEDSAVYLCASSLEGGLDEQYFGPGTRLTVT.